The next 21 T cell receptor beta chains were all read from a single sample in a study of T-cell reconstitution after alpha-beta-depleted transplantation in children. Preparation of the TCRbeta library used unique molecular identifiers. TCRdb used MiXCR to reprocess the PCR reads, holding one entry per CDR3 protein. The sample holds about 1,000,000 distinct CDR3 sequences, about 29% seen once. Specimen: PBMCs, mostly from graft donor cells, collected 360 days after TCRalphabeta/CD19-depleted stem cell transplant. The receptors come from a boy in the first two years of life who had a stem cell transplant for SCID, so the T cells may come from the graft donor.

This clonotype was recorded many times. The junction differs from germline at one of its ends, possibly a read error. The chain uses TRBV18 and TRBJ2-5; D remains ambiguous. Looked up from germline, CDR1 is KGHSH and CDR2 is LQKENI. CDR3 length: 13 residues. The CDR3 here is CASSRTVQETQYF. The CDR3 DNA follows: TGCGCCAGCAGCCGTACAGTCCAAGAGACCCAGTACTTC.

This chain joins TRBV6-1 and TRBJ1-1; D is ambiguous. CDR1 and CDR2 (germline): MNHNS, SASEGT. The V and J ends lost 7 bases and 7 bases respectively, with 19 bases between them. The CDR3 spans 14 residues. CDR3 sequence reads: CASNPRVGDGEAFF. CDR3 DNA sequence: TGTGCCAGCAACCCCCGGGTGGGTGACGGTGAAGCTTTCTTT.

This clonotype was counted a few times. CDR3 sequence reads: CSGGRNAGTEAFF. As DNA, the CDR3 is TGCAGTGGGGGGAGAAACGCTGGGACTGAAGCTTTCTTT. The chain carries TRBV20-1 and TRBJ1-1, with D tentatively TRBD1 (5 bases). CDR1 and CDR2 (germline): DFQATT, SNEGSKA (reference sequence). The CDR3 contains 13 residues. Trimming removed 7 bases from V and 5 bases from J, with 17 bases in between.

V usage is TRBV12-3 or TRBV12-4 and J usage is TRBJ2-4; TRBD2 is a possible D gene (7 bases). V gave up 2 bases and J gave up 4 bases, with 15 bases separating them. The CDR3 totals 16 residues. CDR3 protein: CASSLTGGPPKNIQYF. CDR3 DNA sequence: TGTGCCAGCAGTTTAACCGGGGGGCCTCCGAAAAACATTCAGTACTTC.

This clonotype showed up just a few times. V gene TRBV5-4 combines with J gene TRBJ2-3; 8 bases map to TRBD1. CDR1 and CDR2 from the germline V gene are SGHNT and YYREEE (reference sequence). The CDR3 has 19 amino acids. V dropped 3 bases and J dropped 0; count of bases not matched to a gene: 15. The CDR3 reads CASSSLGTGPGVSTDTQYF. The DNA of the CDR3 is TGTGCCAGCAGCTCGCTCGGGACAGGCCCGGGGGTTAGCACAGATACGCAGTATTTT.

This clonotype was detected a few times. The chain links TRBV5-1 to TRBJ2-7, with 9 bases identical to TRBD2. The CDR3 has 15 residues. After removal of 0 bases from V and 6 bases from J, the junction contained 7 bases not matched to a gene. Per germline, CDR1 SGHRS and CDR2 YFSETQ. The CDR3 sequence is CASSLAGLASLEQYF. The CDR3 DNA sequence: TGCGCCAGCAGCTTGGCGGGACTAGCCTCCCTCGAGCAGTACTTC. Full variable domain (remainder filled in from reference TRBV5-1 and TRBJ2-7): KAGVTQTPRYLIKTRGQQVTLSCSPISGHRSVSWYQQTPGQGLQFLFEYFSETQRNKGNFPGRFSGRQFSNSRSEMNVSTLELGDSALYLCASSLAGLASLEQYFGPGTRLTVT.

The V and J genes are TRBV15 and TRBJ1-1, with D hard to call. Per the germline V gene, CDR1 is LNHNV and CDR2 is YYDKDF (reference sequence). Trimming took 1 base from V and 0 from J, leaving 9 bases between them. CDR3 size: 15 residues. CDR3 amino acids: CATSRASKLNTEAFF. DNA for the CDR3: TGTGCCACCAGCAGAGCATCAAAATTGAACACTGAAGCTTTCTTT. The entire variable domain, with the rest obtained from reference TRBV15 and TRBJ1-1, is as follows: DAMVIQNPRYQVTQFGKPVTLSCSQTLNHNVMYWYQQKSSQAPKLLFHYYDKDFNNEADTPDNFQSRRPNTSFCFLDIRSPGLGDTAMYLCATSRASKLNTEAFFGQGTRLTVV.

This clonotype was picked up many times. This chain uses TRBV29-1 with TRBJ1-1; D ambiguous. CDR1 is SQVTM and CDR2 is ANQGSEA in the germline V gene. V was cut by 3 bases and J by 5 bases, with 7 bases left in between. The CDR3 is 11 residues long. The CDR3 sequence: CSVDLGTEAFF. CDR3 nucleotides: TGCAGCGTTGACTTGGGTACTGAAGCTTTCTTT.

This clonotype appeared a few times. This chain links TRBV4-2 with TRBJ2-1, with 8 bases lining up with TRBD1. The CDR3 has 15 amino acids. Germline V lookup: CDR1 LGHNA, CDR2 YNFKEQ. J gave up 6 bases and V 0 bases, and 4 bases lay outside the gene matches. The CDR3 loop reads CASSQEGQAINEQFF. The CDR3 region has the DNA TGTGCCAGCAGCCAAGAGGGACAGGCAATCAATGAGCAGTTCTTC.

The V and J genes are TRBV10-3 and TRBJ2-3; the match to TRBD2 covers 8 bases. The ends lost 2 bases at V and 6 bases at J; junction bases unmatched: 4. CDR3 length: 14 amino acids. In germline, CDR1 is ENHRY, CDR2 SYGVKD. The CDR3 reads CAISEGLAGDTQYF. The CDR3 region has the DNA TGTGCCATCAGTGAGGGACTAGCAGGTGATACGCAGTATTTT.

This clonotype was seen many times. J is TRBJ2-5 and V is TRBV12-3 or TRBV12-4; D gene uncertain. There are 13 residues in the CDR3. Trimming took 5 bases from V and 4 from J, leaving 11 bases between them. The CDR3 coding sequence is TGTGCCAGCAGTCAGAAAATCGGAGAGACCCAGTACTTC. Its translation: CASSQKIGETQYF.

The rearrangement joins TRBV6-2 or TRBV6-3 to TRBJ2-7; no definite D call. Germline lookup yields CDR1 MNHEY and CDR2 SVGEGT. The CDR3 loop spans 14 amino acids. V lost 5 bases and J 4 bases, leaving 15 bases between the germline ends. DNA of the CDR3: TGTGCCAGCAGTCTCCAACGGGTATCTTACGAGCAGTACTTC. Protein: CASSLQRVSYEQYF.

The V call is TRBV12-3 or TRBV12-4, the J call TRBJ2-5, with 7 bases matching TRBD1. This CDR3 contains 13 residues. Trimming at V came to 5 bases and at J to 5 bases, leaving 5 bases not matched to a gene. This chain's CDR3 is CASSEIRGETQYF. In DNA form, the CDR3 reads TGTGCCAGCAGTGAAATCAGGGGGGAGACCCAGTACTTC.

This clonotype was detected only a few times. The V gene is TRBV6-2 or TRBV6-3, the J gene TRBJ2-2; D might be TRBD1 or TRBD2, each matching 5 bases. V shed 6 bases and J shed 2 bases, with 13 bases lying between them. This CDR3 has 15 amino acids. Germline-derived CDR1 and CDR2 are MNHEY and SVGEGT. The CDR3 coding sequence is TGTGCCAGCAGGAGATCAGGGAGAAACACCGGGGAGCTGTTTTTT. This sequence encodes CASRRSGRNTGELFF.

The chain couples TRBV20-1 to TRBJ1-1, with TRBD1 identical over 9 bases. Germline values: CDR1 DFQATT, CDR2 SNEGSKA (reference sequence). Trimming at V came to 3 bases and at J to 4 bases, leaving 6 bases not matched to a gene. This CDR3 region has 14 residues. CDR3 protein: CSARTDRGFTEAFF. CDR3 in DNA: TGCAGTGCTAGGACGGACAGGGGTTTCACTGAAGCTTTCTTT.

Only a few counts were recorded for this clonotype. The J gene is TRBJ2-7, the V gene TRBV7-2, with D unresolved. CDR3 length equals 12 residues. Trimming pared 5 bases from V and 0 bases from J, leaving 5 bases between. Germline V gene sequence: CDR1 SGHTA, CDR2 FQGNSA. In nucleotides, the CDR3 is TGTGCCAGCAGCATCCGCTCCTACGAGCAGTACTTC. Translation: CASSIRSYEQYF.

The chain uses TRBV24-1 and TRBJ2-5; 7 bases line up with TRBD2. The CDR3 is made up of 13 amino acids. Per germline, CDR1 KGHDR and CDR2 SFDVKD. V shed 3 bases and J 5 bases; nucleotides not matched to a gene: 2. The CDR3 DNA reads TGTGCCACCAGTGATCGGGGAGGGGAGACCCAGTACTTC. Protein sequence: CATSDRGGETQYF.

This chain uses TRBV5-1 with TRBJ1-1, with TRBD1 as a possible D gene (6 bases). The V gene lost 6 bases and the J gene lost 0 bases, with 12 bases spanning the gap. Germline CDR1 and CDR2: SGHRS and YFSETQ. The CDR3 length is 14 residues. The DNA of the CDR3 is TGCGCCAGCACCCTGGACAGCATGAACACTGAAGCTTTCTTT. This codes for CASTLDSMNTEAFF.

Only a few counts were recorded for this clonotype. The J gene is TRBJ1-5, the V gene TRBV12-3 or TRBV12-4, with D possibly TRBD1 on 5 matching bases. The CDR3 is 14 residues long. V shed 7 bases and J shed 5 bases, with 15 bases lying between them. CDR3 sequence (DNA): TGTGCCAGCAACCAGGGTTTGGGGTATCAGCCCCAGCATTTT. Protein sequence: CASNQGLGYQPQHF.

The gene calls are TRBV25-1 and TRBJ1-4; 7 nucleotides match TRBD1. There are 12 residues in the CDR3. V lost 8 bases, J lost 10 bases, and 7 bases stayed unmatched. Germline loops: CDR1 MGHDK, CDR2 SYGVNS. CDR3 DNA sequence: TGTGCCAGCCAGACAGGGTACGGAAAACTGTTTTTT. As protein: CASQTGYGKLFF.

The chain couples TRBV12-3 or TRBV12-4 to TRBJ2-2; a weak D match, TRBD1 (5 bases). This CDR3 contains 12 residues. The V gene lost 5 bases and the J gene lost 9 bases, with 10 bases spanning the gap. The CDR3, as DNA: TGTGCCAGCAGTGCCATGGGGCGGGAGCTGTTTTTT. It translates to CASSAMGRELFF.